This T cell receptor beta chain was obtained from a study of blood T cell repertoires in COVID-19. The CDR3 contains 15 residues. The germline V gene encodes CDR1 LGHNA and CDR2 YSLEER. V gave up 0 bases and J gave up 3 bases; unmatched junction bases: 3. Assay used: immunoSEQ multiplex PCR; TCRdb lists only in-frame clones, some missing. The profile shows 150,000 to 200,000 clones, 88% of them singletons. The rearrangement uses TRBV4-3 and TRBJ2-7; 9 positions match TRBD2. Sequences were obtained from peripheral blood. This TCR was recovered from a human donor in a cohort sampled during active COVID-19. The CDR3 sequence is CASSQETSGLYEQYF. In DNA form, the CDR3 reads TGCGCCAGCAGCCAAGAGACTAGCGGCCTCTACGAGCAGTACTTC.